The T cell receptor (beta chain) described here comes from a study of response to subunit inactivated influenza vaccine. Study results and caveats: Every seasonal influenza vaccination brings in few new T cells, the authors suggested.

As for this clonotype: Antigen unknown.

One entry per CDR3 protein results from TCRdb running MiXCR on the RT-PCR reads. The data hold about 500,000 distinct CDR3 sequences, with approximately 7.3% observed a single time. The source was PBMCs from blood, collected less than 30 months after vaccination. The receptor was isolated from a man aged 50 to 69 who received an inactivated influenza vaccine.

The CDR3 DNA reads as TGTGCCAGCAGTGTGGGACAGGCGGACACTGAAGCTTTCTTT. Protein sequence: CASSVGQADTEAFF. The chain uses TRBV12-3 or TRBV12-4 and TRBJ1-1, with 8 bases aligning to TRBD1. V was clipped by 5 bases and J by 3 bases; unmatched bases: 5. The CDR3 spans 14 residues.